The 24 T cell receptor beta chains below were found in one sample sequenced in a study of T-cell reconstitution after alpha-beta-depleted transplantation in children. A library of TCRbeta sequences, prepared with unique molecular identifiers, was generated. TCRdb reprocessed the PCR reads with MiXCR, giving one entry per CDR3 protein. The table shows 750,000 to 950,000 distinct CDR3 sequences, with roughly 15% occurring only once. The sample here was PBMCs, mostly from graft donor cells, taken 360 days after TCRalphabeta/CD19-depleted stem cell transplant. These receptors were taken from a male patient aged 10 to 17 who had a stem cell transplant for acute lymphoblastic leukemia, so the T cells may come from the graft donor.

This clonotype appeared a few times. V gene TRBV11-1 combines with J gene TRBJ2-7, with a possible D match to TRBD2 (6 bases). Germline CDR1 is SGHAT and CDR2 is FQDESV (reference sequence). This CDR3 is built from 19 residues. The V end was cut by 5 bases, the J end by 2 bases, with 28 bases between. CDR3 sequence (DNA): TGTGCCAGCAGCCCCAGCAGAGGGAAAGTGACGGGAGAGGCCTACGAGCAGTACTTC. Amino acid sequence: CASSPSRGKVTGEAYEQYF.

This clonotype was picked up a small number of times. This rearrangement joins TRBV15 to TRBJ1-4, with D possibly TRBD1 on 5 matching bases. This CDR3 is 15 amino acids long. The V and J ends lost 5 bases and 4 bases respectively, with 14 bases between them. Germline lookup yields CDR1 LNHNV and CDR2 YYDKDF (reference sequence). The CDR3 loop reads CATSVEGQLNEKLFF. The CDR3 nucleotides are TGTGCCACCAGCGTGGAGGGGCAGCTTAATGAAAAACTGTTTTTT.

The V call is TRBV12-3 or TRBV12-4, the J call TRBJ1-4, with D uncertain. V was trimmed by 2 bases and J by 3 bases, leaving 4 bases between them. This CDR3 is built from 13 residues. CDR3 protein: CASSLPPNEKLFF. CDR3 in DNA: TGTGCCAGCAGTTTACCCCCTAATGAAAAACTGTTTTTT.

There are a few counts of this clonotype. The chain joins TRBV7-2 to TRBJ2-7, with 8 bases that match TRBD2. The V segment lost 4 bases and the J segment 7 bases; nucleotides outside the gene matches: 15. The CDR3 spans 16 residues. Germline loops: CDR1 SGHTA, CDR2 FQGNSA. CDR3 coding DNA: TGTGCCAGCAGCTCTTCCTTCGGGAGGGGCTACGGGGAGCAGTACTTC. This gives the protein CASSSSFGRGYGEQYF.

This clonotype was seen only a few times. The CDR3 sequence is CSASLSGTTDTQYF. CDR3 bases: TGCAGTGCTTCGCTTAGCGGGACCACAGATACGCAGTATTTT. The chain is built from TRBV20-1 and TRBJ2-3; 8 nucleotides match TRBD2. The CDR3 is 14 amino acids. The V gene's germline CDR1 is DFQATT and CDR2 SNEGSKA (reference sequence). V gave up 5 bases and J gave up 2 bases; unmatched junction bases: 6.

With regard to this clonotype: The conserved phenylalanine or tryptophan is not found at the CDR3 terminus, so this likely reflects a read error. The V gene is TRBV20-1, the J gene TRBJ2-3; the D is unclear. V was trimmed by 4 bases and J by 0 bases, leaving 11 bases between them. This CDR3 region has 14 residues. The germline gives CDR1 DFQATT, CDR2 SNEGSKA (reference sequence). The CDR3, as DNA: TGCAGTGCTATAAGGCCTGCTAGCACAGATACGCAGTATTCT. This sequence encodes CSAIRPASTDTQYS.

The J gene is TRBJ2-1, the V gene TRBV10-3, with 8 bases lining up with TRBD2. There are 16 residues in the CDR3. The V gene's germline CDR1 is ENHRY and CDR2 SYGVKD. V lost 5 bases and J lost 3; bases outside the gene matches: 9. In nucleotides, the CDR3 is TGTGCCATCAGTACTTTAGCGGGATTGGGCTACAATGAGCAGTTCTTC. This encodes CAISTLAGLGYNEQFF.

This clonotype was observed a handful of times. The CDR3 region is CASRHSTSGYTGELFF. CDR3 nucleotide sequence: TGTGCCAGCAGGCACAGTACTAGCGGTTACACCGGGGAGCTGTTTTTT. J is TRBJ2-2 and V is TRBV28, with 8 bases fitting TRBD2. Germline trimming cut 6 bases from V and 3 bases from J; bases unmatched to any gene: 9. The CDR3 consists of 16 residues. Germline CDR1 and CDR2: MDHEN and SYDVKM.

The chain's CDR3 is CASTPPGTGYGYTF. CDR3 DNA sequence: TGTGCCAGCACCCCCCCGGGGACAGGCTATGGCTACACCTTC. The J gene is TRBJ1-2, the V gene TRBV12-3 or TRBV12-4; 8 nucleotides match TRBD1. The J segment lost 4 bases and the V segment lost 7 bases, leaving 8 bases of the junction unmatched. The CDR3 has 14 residues.

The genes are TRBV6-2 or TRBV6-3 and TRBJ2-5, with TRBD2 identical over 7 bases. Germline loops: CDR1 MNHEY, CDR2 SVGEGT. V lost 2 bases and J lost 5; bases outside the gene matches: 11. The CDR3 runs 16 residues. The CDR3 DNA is TGTGCCAGCAGTTACCGCCGACGGGGGGAGTCCGAGACCCAGTACTTC. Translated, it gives CASSYRRRGESETQYF.

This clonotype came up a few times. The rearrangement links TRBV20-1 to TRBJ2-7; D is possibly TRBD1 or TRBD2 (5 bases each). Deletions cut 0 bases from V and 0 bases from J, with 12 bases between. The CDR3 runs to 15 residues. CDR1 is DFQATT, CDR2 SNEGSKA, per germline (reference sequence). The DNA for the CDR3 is TGCAGTGCTAGAGATGGGGGACCCCTCTCCTACGAGCAGTACTTC. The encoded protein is CSARDGGPLSYEQYF.

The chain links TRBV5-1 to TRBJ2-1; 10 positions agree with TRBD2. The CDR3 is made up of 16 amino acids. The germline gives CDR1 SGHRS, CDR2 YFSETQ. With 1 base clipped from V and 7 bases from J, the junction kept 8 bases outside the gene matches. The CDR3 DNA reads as TGCGCCAGCAGCTTGACTAGCGGGATAGTCTTGAATGAGCAGTTCTTC. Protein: CASSLTSGIVLNEQFF.

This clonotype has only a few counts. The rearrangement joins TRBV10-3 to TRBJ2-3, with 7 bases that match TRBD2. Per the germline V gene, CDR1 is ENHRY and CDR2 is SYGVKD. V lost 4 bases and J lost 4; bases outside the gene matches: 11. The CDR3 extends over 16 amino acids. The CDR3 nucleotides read TGTGCCATCAGTGGGGGACTGGGGGGGATCGCAGATACGCAGTATTTT. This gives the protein CAISGGLGGIADTQYF.

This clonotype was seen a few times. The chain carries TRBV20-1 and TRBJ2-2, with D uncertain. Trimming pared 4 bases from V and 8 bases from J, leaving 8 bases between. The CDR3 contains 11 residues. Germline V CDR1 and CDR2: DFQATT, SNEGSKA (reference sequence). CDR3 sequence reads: CSAKVWGELFF. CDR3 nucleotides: TGCAGTGCTAAAGTATGGGGGGAGCTGTTTTTT.

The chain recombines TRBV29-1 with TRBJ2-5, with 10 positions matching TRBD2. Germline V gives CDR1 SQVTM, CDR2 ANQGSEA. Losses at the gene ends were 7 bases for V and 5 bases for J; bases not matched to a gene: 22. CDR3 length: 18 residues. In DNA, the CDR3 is TGCAGCGCCTCGCGCGTGCTGGCTGGACTAGCGGAGCGGGAGACCCAGTACTTC. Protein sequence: CSASRVLAGLAERETQYF.

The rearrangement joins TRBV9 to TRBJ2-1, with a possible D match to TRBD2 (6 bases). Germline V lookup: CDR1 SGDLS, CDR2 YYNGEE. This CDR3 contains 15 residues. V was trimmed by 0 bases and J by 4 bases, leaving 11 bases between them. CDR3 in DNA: TGTGCCAGCAGCGTAGCCGGGAGAGAGTACAATGAGCAGTTCTTC. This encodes CASSVAGREYNEQFF.

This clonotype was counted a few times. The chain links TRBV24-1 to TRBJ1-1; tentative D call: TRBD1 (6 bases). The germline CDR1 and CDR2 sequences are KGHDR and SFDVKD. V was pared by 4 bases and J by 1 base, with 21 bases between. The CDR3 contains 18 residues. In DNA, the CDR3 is TGTGCCACCAGTGAAACTCCCAATTTAGGGGGAGGGAACACTGAAGCTTTCTTT. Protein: CATSETPNLGGGNTEAFF.

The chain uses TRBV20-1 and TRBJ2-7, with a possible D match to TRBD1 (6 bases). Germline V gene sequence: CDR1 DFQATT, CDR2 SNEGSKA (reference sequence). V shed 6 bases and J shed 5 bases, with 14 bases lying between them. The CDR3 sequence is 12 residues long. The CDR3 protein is CSAPGALHEQYF. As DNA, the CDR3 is TGCAGTGCCCCAGGGGCCCTTCACGAGCAGTACTTC.

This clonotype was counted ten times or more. The CDR3 coding sequence is TGCAGCGTCGAGTGGACGTCGCACGGGTATGAGCAGTTCTTC. This sequence encodes CSVEWTSHGYEQFF. The chain couples TRBV29-1 to TRBJ2-1, with D unresolved. Trimming took 6 bases from V and 8 from J, leaving 20 bases between them. The germline V gene encodes CDR1 SQVTM and CDR2 ANQGSEA. This CDR3 has 14 amino acids.

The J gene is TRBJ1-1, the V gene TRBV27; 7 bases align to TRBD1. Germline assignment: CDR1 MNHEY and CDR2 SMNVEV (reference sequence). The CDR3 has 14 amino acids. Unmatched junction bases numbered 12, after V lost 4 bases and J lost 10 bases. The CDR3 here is CASSSEQGTLIAFF. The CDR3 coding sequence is TGTGCCAGCAGTTCAGAACAGGGGACCTTGATAGCTTTCTTT.

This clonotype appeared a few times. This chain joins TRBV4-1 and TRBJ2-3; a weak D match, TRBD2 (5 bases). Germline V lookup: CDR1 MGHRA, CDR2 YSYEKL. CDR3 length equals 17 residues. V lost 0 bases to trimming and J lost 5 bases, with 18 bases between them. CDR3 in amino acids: CASSQDDGRGRGDTQYF. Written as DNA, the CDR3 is TGCGCCAGCAGCCAAGATGACGGAAGAGGGAGAGGAGATACGCAGTATTTT.

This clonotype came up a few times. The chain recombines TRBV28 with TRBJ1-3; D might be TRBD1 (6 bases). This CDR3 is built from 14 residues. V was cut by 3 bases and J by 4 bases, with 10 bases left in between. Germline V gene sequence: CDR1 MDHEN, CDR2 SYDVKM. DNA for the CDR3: TGTGCCAGCAGTTTTGACGGGGGCGGAAACACCATATATTTT. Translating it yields CASSFDGGGNTIYF.

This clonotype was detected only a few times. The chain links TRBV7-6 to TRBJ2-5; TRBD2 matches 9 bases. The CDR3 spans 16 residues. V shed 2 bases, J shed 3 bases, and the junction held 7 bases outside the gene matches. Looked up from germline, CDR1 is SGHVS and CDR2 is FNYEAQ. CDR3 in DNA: TGTGCCAGCAGCTTACGTCCAGCGGGAGGAGAAGAGACCCAGTACTTC. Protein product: CASSLRPAGGEETQYF.

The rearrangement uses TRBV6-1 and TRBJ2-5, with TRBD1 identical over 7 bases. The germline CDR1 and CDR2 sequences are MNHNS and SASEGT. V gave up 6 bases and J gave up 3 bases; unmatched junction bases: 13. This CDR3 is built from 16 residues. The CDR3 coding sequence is TGTGCCAGCAGAATAAATATAAACAGGGGAGAAGAGACCCAGTACTTC. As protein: CASRININRGEETQYF.